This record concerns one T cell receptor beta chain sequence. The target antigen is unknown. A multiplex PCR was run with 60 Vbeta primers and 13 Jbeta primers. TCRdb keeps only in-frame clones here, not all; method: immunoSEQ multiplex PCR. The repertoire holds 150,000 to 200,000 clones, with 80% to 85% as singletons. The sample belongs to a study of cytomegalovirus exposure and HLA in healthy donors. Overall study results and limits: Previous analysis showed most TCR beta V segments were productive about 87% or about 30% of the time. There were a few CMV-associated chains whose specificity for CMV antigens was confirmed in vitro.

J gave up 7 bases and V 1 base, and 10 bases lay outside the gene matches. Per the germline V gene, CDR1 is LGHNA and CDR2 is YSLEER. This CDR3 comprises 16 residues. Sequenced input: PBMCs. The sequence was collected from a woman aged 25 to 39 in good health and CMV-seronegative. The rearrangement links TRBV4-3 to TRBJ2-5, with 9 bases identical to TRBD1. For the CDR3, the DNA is TGCGCCAGCAGCCAAGTCCCCTTGGGACAGGGCTCGACCCAGTACTTC. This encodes CASSQVPLGQGSTQYF.